The next 3 T cell receptor beta chains were all read from a single sample in a study of vaccination and CD4 T cells after COVID-19. The sample's treatment: approximately 11-day PBMC culture with coronavirus spike peptide pools or control peptides (ViraFEST assay). The Oncomine TCR Beta short-read assay was what sequenced the DNA obtained from cultured CD4+ T cells. One entry per CDR3 protein, called by TCRdb with MiXCR from the PCR reads. The sample lists some 11,000 distinct CDR3 sequences, around a third occurring once. These receptors lack a known antigen. The sequenced material came from CD4+ T cells from blood, cultured in vitro. These receptors all stem from a human donor who had recovered from COVID-19.

This clonotype was seen more than once but under ten times. The chain has TRBV7-2 and TRBJ2-1; D is unclear. The CDR3 sequence is 14 residues long. Between the trimmed V and J ends, which lost 3 bases and 8 bases, there was a span of 14 bases. The germline CDR1 and CDR2 sequences are SGHTA and FQGNSA. The CDR3 loop is CASSLGSSGDEQFF. The CDR3 DNA reads TGTGCCAGCAGCTTGGGTTCCTCAGGAGATGAGCAGTTCTTC.

This clonotype came up a few times. This chain uses TRBV5-1 with TRBJ2-5; D gene uncertain. Trimming removed 4 bases from V and 2 bases from J, with 3 bases in between. The CDR3 contains 11 residues. Germline assignment: CDR1 SGHRS and CDR2 YFSETQ. The CDR3 loop is CASSQQETQYF. The CDR3 region has the DNA TGCGCCAGCAGCCAGCAAGAGACCCAGTACTTC.

This clonotype was seen a few times. V gene TRBV29-1 combines with J gene TRBJ2-3; 8 nucleotides line up with TRBD2. The CDR3 is made up of 13 amino acids. The trim removed 5 bases at V and 4 bases at J, leaving 5 bases unmatched. Germline V CDR1 and CDR2: SQVTM, ANQGSEA. The CDR3 region has the DNA TGCAGCGTTCGGAGCGGGAGTGCAGATACGCAGTATTTT. Protein: CSVRSGSADTQYF.